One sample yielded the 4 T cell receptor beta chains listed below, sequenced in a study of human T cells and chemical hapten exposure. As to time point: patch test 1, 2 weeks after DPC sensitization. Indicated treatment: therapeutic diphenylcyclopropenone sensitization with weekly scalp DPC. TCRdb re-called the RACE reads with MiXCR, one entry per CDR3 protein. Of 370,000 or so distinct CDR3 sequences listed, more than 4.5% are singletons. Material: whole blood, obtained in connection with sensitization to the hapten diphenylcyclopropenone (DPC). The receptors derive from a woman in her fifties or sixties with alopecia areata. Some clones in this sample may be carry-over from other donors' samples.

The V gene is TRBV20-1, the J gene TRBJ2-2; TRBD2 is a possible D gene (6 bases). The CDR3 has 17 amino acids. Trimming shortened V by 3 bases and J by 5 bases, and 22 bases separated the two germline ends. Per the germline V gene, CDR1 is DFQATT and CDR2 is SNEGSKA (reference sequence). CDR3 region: CSARDRWRESRTGELFF. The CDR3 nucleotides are TGCAGTGCTAGGGACCGGTGGAGGGAGTCGAGGACCGGGGAGCTGTTTTTT.

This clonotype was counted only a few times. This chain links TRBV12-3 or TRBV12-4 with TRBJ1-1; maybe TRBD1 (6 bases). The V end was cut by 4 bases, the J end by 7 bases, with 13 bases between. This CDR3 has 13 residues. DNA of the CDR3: TGTGCCAGCAGTTCCCCGACAGGCCGTGAAGCTTTCTTT. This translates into CASSSPTGREAFF.

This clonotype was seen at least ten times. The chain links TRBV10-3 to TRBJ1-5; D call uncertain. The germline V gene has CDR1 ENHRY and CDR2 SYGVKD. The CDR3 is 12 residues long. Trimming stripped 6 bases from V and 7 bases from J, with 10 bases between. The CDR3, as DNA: TGTGCCATCAGCGACGGGTCCCAGCCCCAGCATTTT. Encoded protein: CAISDGSQPQHF.

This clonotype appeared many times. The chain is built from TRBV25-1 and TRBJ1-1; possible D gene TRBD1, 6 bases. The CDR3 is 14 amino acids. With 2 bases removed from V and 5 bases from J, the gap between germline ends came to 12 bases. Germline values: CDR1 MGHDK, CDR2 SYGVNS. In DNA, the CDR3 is TGTGCCAGCAGTGAAGGGGGGGCTGAAACTGAAGCTTTCTTT. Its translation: CASSEGGAETEAFF.